Each of the 8 T cell receptor beta chains below was sequenced from the same sample in a study of T cell responses to AZD1222 COVID-19 vaccine. This table comes from immunoSEQ multiplex PCR, and its TCRdb copy is limited to in-frame clones, with some not included. The sample contains approximately 150,000 clones, 70% to 90% of which appear only once. The sequences come from peripheral blood, collected 28 days after the second AZD1222 dose. These receptor sequences come from an adult who received the AZD1222 COVID-19 vaccine.

This clone was recorded once. The V call is TRBV7-6, the J call TRBJ2-1; 9 nucleotides match TRBD1. Germline loops: CDR1 SGHVS, CDR2 FNYEAQ. With V trimmed by 4 bases and J by 4 bases, 5 bases remained unmatched. The CDR3 is made up of 15 amino acids. The CDR3 DNA is TGTGCCAGCAGCTCAGGACAGGGGATGTACAATGAGCAGTTCTTC. Residues: CASSSGQGMYNEQFF.

This chain links TRBV7-9 with TRBJ1-6, with unresolved D. Per the germline V gene, CDR1 is SEHNR and CDR2 is FQNEAQ (reference sequence). The CDR3 is 14 amino acids. Trimming cost V 0 bases and J 9 bases, with 9 bases left between them. This chain's CDR3 is CASSLAFDGSPLHF. As DNA, the CDR3 is TGTGCCAGCAGCTTAGCCTTTGACGGTTCACCCCTCCACTTT.

The chain recombines TRBV6-5 with TRBJ2-7; 9 bases agree with TRBD1. Germline V gene lookup returns CDR1 MNHEY and CDR2 SVGAGI. V was pared by 5 bases and J by 3 bases, with 8 bases of the junction left unmatched. This CDR3 is built from 15 residues. The CDR3 nucleotides read TGTGCCAGCAGTACCATACAGGGGGCGAACTACGAGCAGTACTTC. Protein product: CASSTIQGANYEQYF.

For the CDR3, the DNA is TGTGCCAGCAGCTTAGGGACTAGCGGGAGCACAGATACGCAGTATTTT. Encoded protein: CASSLGTSGSTDTQYF. V gene TRBV11-3 combines with J gene TRBJ2-3; 11 positions agree with TRBD2. CDR1 SGHNT and CDR2 YENEEA come from the germline V gene. CDR3 length equals 16 residues. J was trimmed by 0 bases and V by 1 base; bases with no gene match: 0.

CDR3 sequence (DNA): TGTGCCACCGGGGCTCGAACTAGCGGGAGCACAGATACGCAGTATTTT. Encoded protein: CATGARTSGSTDTQYF. This chain links TRBV24-1 with TRBJ2-3, with 9 bases aligning to TRBD2. The CDR3 contains 16 residues. Germline V gives CDR1 KGHDR, CDR2 SFDVKD. The V gene end was trimmed by 9 bases and the J gene end by 0 bases; junction bases not matched to a gene: 9.

The chain recombines TRBV18 with TRBJ1-6; D uncertain. Germline loops: CDR1 KGHSH, CDR2 LQKENI. The CDR3 runs to 15 residues. The germline V and J ends were trimmed by 4 bases and 6 bases, with 13 bases remaining between them. The CDR3 reads CASSLSGPSNSPLHF. CDR3 coding DNA: TGTGCCAGCTCACTTTCCGGGCCGTCTAATTCACCCCTCCACTTT.

The chain combines TRBV27 with TRBJ2-7, with no clear D. Germline-derived CDR1 and CDR2 are MNHEY and SMNVEV (reference sequence). This CDR3 comprises 11 residues. Trimming shortened V by 5 bases and J by 3 bases, and 5 bases separated the two germline ends. The CDR3 sequence is CASSKNYEQYF. The CDR3 coding sequence is TGTGCCAGCAGTAAAAACTACGAGCAGTACTTC.

The chain links TRBV6-5 to TRBJ1-2, with D uncertain. The CDR3 contains 14 residues. V was pared by 5 bases and J by 4 bases, with 14 bases between. The V gene's germline CDR1 is MNHEY and CDR2 SVGAGI. The CDR3 region is CASSRASDGYGYTF. The DNA for the CDR3 is TGTGCCAGCAGTCGGGCCTCAGACGGCTATGGCTACACCTTC.